These 6 T cell receptor beta chains came from one sample sequenced in a study of blood T cell repertoires in COVID-19. This table comes from immunoSEQ multiplex PCR, and its TCRdb copy is limited to in-frame clones, with some not included. The table records more than 110,000 clones, about 89% of them present only once. The sequenced sample consisted of peripheral blood. The receptors shown here come from a man in his sixties with active or convalescent COVID-19.

The V gene is TRBV19, the J gene TRBJ1-1; perhaps TRBD1 as D (6 bases). Trimming removed 4 bases from V and 6 bases from J, with 21 bases in between. The CDR3 loop spans 16 amino acids. CDR1 and CDR2 (germline): LNHDA, SQIVND (reference sequence). This CDR3 reads CASSRDGTSPGPEAFF. DNA of the CDR3: TGTGCCAGTAGTAGGGACGGGACATCCCCGGGCCCTGAAGCTTTCTTT.

V and J are TRBV6-6 and TRBJ2-6, with 10 bases matching TRBD1. The CDR3 is 19 residues long. Germline-derived CDR1 and CDR2 are MNHNY and SVGAGI (reference sequence). V shed 5 bases and J 2 bases; nucleotides not matched to a gene: 12. In nucleotides, the CDR3 is TGTGCCAGCAGTCCCACGGGGGGACAGGGGTTCGCTGGGGCCAACGTCCTGACTTTC. It is translated as CASSPTGGQGFAGANVLTF.

This chain joins TRBV18 and TRBJ1-1, with D perhaps matching TRBD1 (5 bases). Between the trimmed V and J ends, which lost 0 bases and 6 bases, there was a span of 14 bases. The CDR3 is made up of 15 amino acids. Germline V CDR1 and CDR2: KGHSH, LQKENI. This CDR3 reads CASSPPGRGGAEAFF. CDR3 coding DNA: TGTGCCAGCTCACCACCCGGCCGGGGGGGGGCTGAAGCTTTCTTT.

The chain employs TRBV11-2 and TRBJ1-6, with 8 nucleotides matching TRBD1. Germline V gene lookup returns CDR1 SGHAT and CDR2 FQNNGV. Losses at the gene ends were 3 bases for V and 7 bases for J; bases not matched to a gene: 14. The CDR3 runs 18 residues. This CDR3 is CASSFPRGRGTLNSPLHF. The CDR3, as DNA: TGTGCCAGCAGCTTCCCCAGGGGGCGGGGGACCCTCAATTCACCCCTCCACTTT.

A word on this clone: A much larger clone differs by one base, so this may be a read error. The chain carries TRBV28 and TRBJ1-6; unclear D gene. The CDR3 has 12 residues. With 5 bases removed from V and 6 bases from J, the gap between germline ends came to 5 bases. Germline CDR1 is MDHEN and CDR2 is SYDVKM. In nucleotides, the CDR3 is TGTGCCAGCAGTCCCCTTAATTCACCCCTCCACTTT. Translation: CASSPLNSPLHF.

The rearrangement joins TRBV28 to TRBJ1-5; no clear D. This CDR3 is built from 13 residues. The V gene's germline CDR1 is MDHEN and CDR2 SYDVKM. The V and J ends lost 6 bases and 6 bases respectively, with 12 bases between them. This CDR3 reads CASSLADFQPQHF. CDR3 coding DNA: TGTGCCAGCAGCCTGGCGGATTTTCAGCCCCAGCATTTT.